Listed here are 18 T cell receptor beta chains from one sample, sequenced in a study of human T cells and chemical hapten exposure. The time point here: patch test 2, 6 weeks after DPC sensitization. The treatment here: therapeutic diphenylcyclopropenone sensitization with weekly scalp DPC. TCRdb re-called the RACE reads through MiXCR, storing one row per CDR3 protein. The table lists about 81,000 distinct CDR3 sequences, about 9.4% of them singletons. Sequencing was performed on whole blood, taken in connection with sensitization to the hapten diphenylcyclopropenone (DPC). Receptors were obtained from a woman in her 30s with alopecia areata. Some clones in this sample may be carry-over from other donors' samples.

Worth noting for this clonotype: One junction end does not reproduce the germline sequence, and a read error may be involved. The chain combines TRBV11-2 with TRBJ2-1; 7 bases line up with TRBD1. The CDR3 runs to 13 residues. Germline V gene lookup returns CDR1 SGHAT and CDR2 FQNNGV. The chain's CDR3 is CASSLVRGGEEVF. The DNA for the CDR3 is TGTGCCAGCAGCTTAGTGAGAGGGGGCGAAGAGGTCTTC.

This clonotype has ten or more counts. J is TRBJ1-1 and V is TRBV7-6, with TRBD1 matching 8 bases. Germline V CDR1 and CDR2: SGHVS, FNYEAQ. The junction had 14 bases not matched to a gene; V was cut back by 7 bases and J by 4 bases. The CDR3 runs to 16 residues. The DNA for the CDR3 is TGTGCCAGCACCCTTTCCCCCGGACAGGGAGGCACTGAAGCTTTCTTT. It is translated as CASTLSPGQGGTEAFF.

This clonotype was picked up a small number of times. The chain employs TRBV27 and TRBJ2-2; a weak D match, TRBD2 (6 bases). This CDR3 spans 15 amino acids. Germline V lookup: CDR1 MNHEY, CDR2 SMNVEV (reference sequence). The germline V and J ends were trimmed by 2 bases and 4 bases, with 11 bases remaining between them. The CDR3 region is CASSLHSGPTGELFF. In DNA, the CDR3 is TGTGCCAGCAGTTTACATAGCGGCCCCACCGGGGAGCTGTTTTTT.

This clonotype was observed at least ten times. The chain recombines TRBV28 with TRBJ1-1; no firm D call. This CDR3 is 14 amino acids long. V was cut by 5 bases and J by 1 base, with 11 bases left in between. Per germline, CDR1 MDHEN and CDR2 SYDVKM. The CDR3 DNA sequence: TGTGCCAGCAGTAGCTACAGAACGAACACTGAAGCTTTCTTT. This encodes CASSSYRTNTEAFF.

The chain links TRBV4-3 to TRBJ1-1; D unresolved. Trimming took off 3 bases at V and 0 bases at J, with 14 bases between the two ends. The V gene's germline CDR1 is LGHNA and CDR2 YSLEER. This CDR3 region has 16 residues. CDR3 nucleotide sequence: TGCGCCAGCAGCCAGGCCGACGGAGGGCTGAACACTGAAGCTTTCTTT. Amino acids: CASSQADGGLNTEAFF.

In its sample, this clonotype was seen a few times. The V gene is TRBV6-5, the J gene TRBJ2-7; 11 nucleotides match TRBD1. The germline V gene has CDR1 MNHEY and CDR2 SVGAGI. CDR3 length: 15 residues. Trimming cost V 2 bases and J 3 bases; bases outside gene matches: 3. CDR3 in amino acids: CASSYTGQGGYEQYF. The CDR3 DNA reads as TGTGCCAGCAGTTACACGGGACAGGGGGGCTACGAGCAGTACTTC.

This clonotype was picked up many times. This chain uses TRBV7-2 with TRBJ1-6; possible D gene TRBD1, 6 bases. This CDR3 region has 14 residues. Trimming left V 5 bases short and J 8 bases short, with 13 bases between. Per germline, CDR1 SGHTA and CDR2 FQGNSA. The CDR3, as DNA: TGTGCCAGCAGCCCAAGGGGGTGGGATTCACCCCTCCACTTT. Translation: CASSPRGWDSPLHF.

This clonotype was seen only a few times. This sequence joins TRBV13 and TRBJ2-5; 7 nucleotides line up with TRBD1. The germline V gene encodes CDR1 PRHDT and CDR2 FYEKMQ (reference sequence). Trimming cost V 5 bases and J 2 bases; bases outside gene matches: 2. The CDR3 is 13 residues long. The CDR3 DNA follows: TGTGCCAGCAGCGTGGGACAGCAAGAGACCCAGTACTTC. Its translation: CASSVGQQETQYF.

This clonotype was recorded many times. V gene TRBV7-9 combines with J gene TRBJ2-1; D might be TRBD2 (6 bases). V lost 3 bases to trimming and J lost 1 base, with 13 bases between them. The CDR3 spans 16 residues. Germline V gene sequence: CDR1 SEHNR, CDR2 FQNEAQ (reference sequence). The CDR3 DNA reads TGTGCCAGCAGCTTGGTTAGCGGTTCATCCTACAATGAGCAGTTCTTC. This sequence encodes CASSLVSGSSYNEQFF.

This clonotype was picked up many times. The chain combines TRBV18 with TRBJ2-2; D remains ambiguous. CDR1 KGHSH and CDR2 LQKENI come from the germline V gene. V dropped 6 bases and J dropped 6 bases, with 17 bases sitting between them. The CDR3 is made up of 15 amino acids. CDR3 sequence (DNA): TGTGCCAGCTCCCGACAAAGTTCCAATTCCGGGGAGCTGTTTTTT. This translates into CASSRQSSNSGELFF. Full variable domain (rest looked up from reference TRBV18 and TRBJ2-2): NAGVMQNPRHLVRRRGQEARLRCSPMKGHSHVYWYRQLPEEGLKFMVYLQKENIIDESGMPKERFSAEFPKEGPSILRIQQVVRGDSAAYFCASSRQSSNSGELFFGEGSRLTVL.

This sequence joins TRBV20-1 and TRBJ1-1; D call uncertain. The germline V and J ends were trimmed by 2 bases and 0 bases, with 1 base remaining between them. Looked up from germline, CDR1 is DFQATT and CDR2 is SNEGSKA (reference sequence). The CDR3 consists of 11 residues. The CDR3: CSARMNTEAFF. CDR3 nucleotides: TGCAGTGCTAGAATGAACACTGAAGCTTTCTTT.

This clonotype has only a few counts. The chain uses TRBV27 and TRBJ2-1; 9 positions match TRBD2. CDR1 and CDR2 (germline): MNHEY, SMNVEV (reference sequence). The junction had 5 bases not matched to a gene; V was cut back by 5 bases and J by 0 bases. The CDR3 contains 16 residues. The CDR3 nucleotides read TGTGCCAGCAGTCCCCTAGCGGGATCCTCCTACAATGAGCAGTTCTTC. Residues: CASSPLAGSSYNEQFF.

This clonotype was seen at least ten times. The chain couples TRBV15 to TRBJ2-4; 11 nucleotides agree with TRBD1. Germline CDR1 and CDR2: LNHNV and YYDKDF (reference sequence). V dropped 1 base and J dropped 3; count of bases not matched to a gene: 11. The CDR3 runs 19 residues. CDR3 amino acids: CATSRAKLGQGEDKNIQYF. CDR3 bases: TGTGCCACCAGCAGAGCTAAACTGGGACAGGGGGAGGACAAAAACATTCAGTACTTC. Combining the CDR3 with reference TRBV15 and TRBJ2-4 gives the whole variable domain DAMVIQNPRYQVTQFGKPVTLSCSQTLNHNVMYWYQQKSSQAPKLLFHYYDKDFNNEADTPDNFQSRRPNTSFCFLDIRSPGLGDTAMYLCATSRAKLGQGEDKNIQYFGAGTRLSVL.

This clonotype was observed once. The V and J genes are TRBV29-1 and TRBJ1-1; weak D call: TRBD1 (6 bases). The CDR3 loop spans 14 amino acids. CDR1 SQVTM and CDR2 ANQGSEA come from the germline V gene. V lost 5 bases and J 5 bases, leaving 18 bases between the germline ends. The CDR3 bases are TGCAGCGTTTGGGGGGCTTATCGGAGAACTGAAGCTTTCTTT. This translates into CSVWGAYRRTEAFF.

In its sample, this clonotype was seen many times. The chain recombines TRBV7-6 with TRBJ2-3; the match to TRBD1 covers 8 bases. Trimming at V came to 1 base and at J to 7 bases, leaving 4 bases not matched to a gene. Per the germline V gene, CDR1 is SGHVS and CDR2 is FNYEAQ. The CDR3 consists of 14 residues. The DNA of the CDR3 is TGTGCCAGCAGCTTAGGACAGGGGAGGAATACGCAGTATTTT. It is translated as CASSLGQGRNTQYF. The full variable domain, rest sourced from reference TRBV7-6 and TRBJ2-3, is GAGVSQSPRYKVTKRGQDVALRCDPISGHVSLYWYRQALGQGPEFLTYFNYEAQQDKSGLPNDRFSAERPEGSISTLTIQRTEQRDSAMYRCASSLGQGRNTQYFGPGTRLTVL.

This clonotype was found a few times. This chain uses TRBV29-1 with TRBJ2-1; tentatively, D is TRBD1 (6 bases). V was clipped by 1 base and J by 4 bases, with 11 bases between them. Germline CDR1 reads SQVTM; CDR2 reads ANQGSEA. The CDR3 consists of 14 residues. CDR3 protein: CSVEGQGMYNEQFF. CDR3 nucleotide sequence: TGCAGCGTTGAAGGCCAGGGGATGTACAATGAGCAGTTCTTC.

This clonotype was picked up many times. CDR3 region: CASSSGQGAEGQPQHF. CDR3 DNA: TGTGCCAGCAGTTCGGGACAGGGGGCTGAGGGTCAGCCCCAGCATTTT. This chain uses TRBV28 with TRBJ1-5, with 12 bases fitting TRBD1. The J segment lost 6 bases and the V segment lost 4 bases, leaving 7 bases of the junction unmatched. The CDR3 has 16 amino acids. CDR1 is MDHEN and CDR2 is SYDVKM in the germline V gene.

The J gene is TRBJ2-7, the V gene TRBV5-1; D is tentatively TRBD1 or TRBD2 (5 bases each). The CDR3 totals 17 residues. In germline, CDR1 is SGHRS, CDR2 YFSETQ. V gave up 5 bases and J gave up 4 bases, with 25 bases separating them. CDR3 region: CASSSLSRDPTVYEQYF. The DNA of the CDR3 is TGCGCCAGCAGTTCGCTTTCCCGGGACCCGACAGTGTACGAGCAGTACTTC.